Given below is one T cell receptor (beta chain) in context. Its specificity is not known. The sample originates from a study of vaccination and CD4 T cells after COVID-19. Study-level background: The convalescents comprised six males and four females, two of them Hispanic. Post-vaccine specimens were obtained a median roughly 70 days after dose two (range 14 to 241).

Overall study findings and caveats: Researchers report that a median approximately 90% of reactive clones in convalescent patients surfaced only post-vaccination.

With V trimmed by 4 bases and J by 9 bases, 4 bases remained unmatched. CDR1 and CDR2 from the germline V gene are SGDLS and YYNGEE. The CDR3 totals 14 residues. Cultured CD4+ T cell DNA underwent sequencing with the Oncomine TCR Beta short-read assay. One entry per CDR3 protein results from TCRdb running MiXCR on the PCR reads. The sample carries over 9,500 distinct CDR3 sequences, around three quarters recorded once. As to treatment: roughly 11-day PBMC culture with coronavirus spike peptide pools or control peptides (ViraFEST assay). The ViraFEST method relied on peptide pools to expand antigen-specific T cells, followed by TCR sequencing.

The chain couples TRBV9 to TRBJ2-3, with 14 bases lining up with TRBD2. This clonotype originated in a human donor who had recovered from COVID-19. Sequenced input: CD4+ T cells from blood, cultured in vitro. CDR3 DNA sequence: TGTGCCAGCAGCCCGTGGACTAGCGGGGGGACGCAGTATTTT. Its translation: CASSPWTSGGTQYF.